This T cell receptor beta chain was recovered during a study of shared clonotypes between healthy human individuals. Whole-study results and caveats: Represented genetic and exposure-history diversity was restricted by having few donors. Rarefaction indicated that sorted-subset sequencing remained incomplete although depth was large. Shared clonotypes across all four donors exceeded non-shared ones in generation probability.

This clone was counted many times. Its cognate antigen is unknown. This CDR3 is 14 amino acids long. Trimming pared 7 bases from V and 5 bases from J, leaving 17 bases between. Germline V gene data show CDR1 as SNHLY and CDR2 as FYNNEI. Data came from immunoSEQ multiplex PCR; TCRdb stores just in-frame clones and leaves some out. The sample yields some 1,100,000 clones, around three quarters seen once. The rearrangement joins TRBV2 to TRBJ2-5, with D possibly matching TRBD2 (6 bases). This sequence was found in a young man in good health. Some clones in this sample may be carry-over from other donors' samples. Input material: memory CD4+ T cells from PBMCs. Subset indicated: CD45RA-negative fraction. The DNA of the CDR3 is TGTGCCAGCACTAAGGACGGGGAGGCGGAGACCCAGTACTTC. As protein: CASTKDGEAETQYF.